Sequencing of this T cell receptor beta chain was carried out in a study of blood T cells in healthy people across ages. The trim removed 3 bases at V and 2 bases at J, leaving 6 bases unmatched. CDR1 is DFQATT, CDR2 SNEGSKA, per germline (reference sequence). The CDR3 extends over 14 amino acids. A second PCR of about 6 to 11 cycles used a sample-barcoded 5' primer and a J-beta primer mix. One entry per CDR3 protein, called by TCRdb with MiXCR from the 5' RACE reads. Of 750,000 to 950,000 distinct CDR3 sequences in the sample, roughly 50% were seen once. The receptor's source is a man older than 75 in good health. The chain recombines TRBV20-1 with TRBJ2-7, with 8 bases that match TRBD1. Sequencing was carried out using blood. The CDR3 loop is CSASVDRGTYEQYF. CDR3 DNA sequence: TGCAGTGCTAGTGTCGACAGGGGAACCTACGAGCAGTACTTC.